This is a list of T cell receptor beta chains from one sample in a study of blood T cell repertoires in COVID-19. The data were produced by immunoSEQ multiplex PCR, yet TCRdb's version contains in-frame clones alone and is incomplete. The sample contains some 250,000 clones, around 85% of which appear only once. The sample comprised PBMCs or T cells enriched from blood (not recorded which). The origin of the receptors is a woman aged 40 to 50 with acute COVID-19. The conserved cysteine and the conserved F or W are not part of the CDR3 here. Clone size is shown for a subset of rows, as once, few, many or a class of expanded clone.

j_call v_call clone_size cdr3_aa
TRBJ2-3 TRBV20-1 . SASTPGSGTDTQY
TRBJ1-2 TRBV7-9 . ASSLTGQGGYGYT
TRBJ1-1 TRBV5-8 . ASSKGQFYTEAF
TRBJ2-2 TRBV10-3 . AISEPGDRVATGELF
TRBJ2-5 TRBV13 . ASSLQGLETQY
TRBJ2-7 TRBV2 once ASSQDRDGEQY
TRBJ1-5 TRBV7-8 . ASSPATDRGGQPQH
TRBJ2-6 TRBV7-9 . ASSANYGANVLT
TRBJ2-7 TRBV6-5 . ASSSPREPRGEQY
TRBJ2-7 TRBV11-3 many ASSSNRENPYEQY
TRBJ1-4 TRBV7-9 . ASSTIRGREKLF
TRBJ1-6 TRBV27 . ASSTRQGPHNSPLH
TRBJ2-7 TRBV5-5 . ASSLFGTSGSSYEQY
TRBJ2-1 TRBV19 . ASSISPLAGTYNEQF
TRBJ2-3 TRBV19 . ASSWADTQY
TRBJ1-1 TRBV9 . ASSPSSRDTEAF
TRBJ1-1 TRBV7-3 . ASSLTSVTEAF
TRBJ2-5 TRBV19 . ASRPGQGALETQY
TRBJ1-2 TRBV5-1 . ASSLDPGVNYGYT